Below, 3 T cell receptor beta chains from the same sample are listed, as sequenced in a study of siplizumab effects on memory and regulatory T cells. The repertoire was sequenced with immunoSEQ multiplex PCR; TCRdb's copy has only in-frame clones and lacks some. The repertoire consists of 100,000 to 110,000 clones, with about 91% occurring once and the leading ten covering about 0.15%. The sample consisted of CD4+ T cells sorted from blood. All receptors derive from a human donor in good health.

The chain employs TRBV5-1 and TRBJ2-3; D is unclear. CDR3 length: 16 residues. Germline V lookup: CDR1 SGHRS, CDR2 YFSETQ. V lost 0 bases and J 0 bases, leaving 11 bases between the germline ends. This chain's CDR3 is CASSLGRFSSTDTQYF. Here the CDR3 DNA reads TGCGCCAGCAGCTTGGGTCGATTTTCTAGCACAGATACGCAGTATTTT. Full variable domain (rest looked up from reference TRBV5-1 and TRBJ2-3): KAGVTQTPRYLIKTRGQQVTLSCSPISGHRSVSWYQQTPGQGLQFLFEYFSETQRNKGNFPGRFSGRQFSNSRSEMNVSTLELGDSALYLCASSLGRFSSTDTQYFGPGTRLTVL.

This chain connects TRBV6-5 to TRBJ2-2; D might be TRBD2 (7 bases). Per the germline V gene, CDR1 is MNHEY and CDR2 is SVGAGI. CDR3 length: 16 amino acids. The germline V and J ends were trimmed by 0 bases and 4 bases, with 12 bases remaining between them. CDR3 bases: TGTGCCAGCAGTTACTCGGGGGGGGGCGGCACCGGGGAGCTGTTTTTT. Protein product: CASSYSGGGGTGELFF.

This chain connects TRBV5-1 to TRBJ1-5, with no clear D. Germline V gene lookup returns CDR1 SGHRS and CDR2 YFSETQ. V was pared by 0 bases and J by 5 bases, with 6 bases between. CDR3 size: 13 residues. Here the CDR3 reads CASSLVGDQPQHF. Written as DNA, the CDR3 is TGCGCCAGCAGCTTGGTCGGTGATCAGCCCCAGCATTTT.